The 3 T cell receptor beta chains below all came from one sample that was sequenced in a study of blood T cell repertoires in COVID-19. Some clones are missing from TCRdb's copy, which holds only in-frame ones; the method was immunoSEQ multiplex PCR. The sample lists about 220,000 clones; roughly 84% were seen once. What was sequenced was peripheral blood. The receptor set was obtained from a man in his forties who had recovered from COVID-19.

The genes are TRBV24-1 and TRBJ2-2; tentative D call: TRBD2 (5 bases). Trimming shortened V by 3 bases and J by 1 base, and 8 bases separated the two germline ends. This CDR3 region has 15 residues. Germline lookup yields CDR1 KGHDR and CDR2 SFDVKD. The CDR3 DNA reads TGTGCCACCAGTGATACGGGAAAGAACACCGGGGAGCTGTTTTTT. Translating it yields CATSDTGKNTGELFF.

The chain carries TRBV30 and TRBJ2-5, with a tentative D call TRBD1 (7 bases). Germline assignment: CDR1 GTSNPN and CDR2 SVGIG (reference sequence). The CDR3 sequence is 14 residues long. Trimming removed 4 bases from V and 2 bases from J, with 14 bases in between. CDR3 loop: CAWKMSGGQETQYF. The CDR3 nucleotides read TGTGCCTGGAAAATGTCAGGGGGGCAAGAGACCCAGTACTTC.

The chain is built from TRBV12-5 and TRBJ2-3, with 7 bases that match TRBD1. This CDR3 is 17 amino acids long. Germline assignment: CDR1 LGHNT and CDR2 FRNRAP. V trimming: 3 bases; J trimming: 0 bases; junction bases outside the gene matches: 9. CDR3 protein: CASGLYRDRASTDTQYF. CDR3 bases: TGTGCTAGTGGTTTATACCGGGACAGAGCTAGCACAGATACGCAGTATTTT.